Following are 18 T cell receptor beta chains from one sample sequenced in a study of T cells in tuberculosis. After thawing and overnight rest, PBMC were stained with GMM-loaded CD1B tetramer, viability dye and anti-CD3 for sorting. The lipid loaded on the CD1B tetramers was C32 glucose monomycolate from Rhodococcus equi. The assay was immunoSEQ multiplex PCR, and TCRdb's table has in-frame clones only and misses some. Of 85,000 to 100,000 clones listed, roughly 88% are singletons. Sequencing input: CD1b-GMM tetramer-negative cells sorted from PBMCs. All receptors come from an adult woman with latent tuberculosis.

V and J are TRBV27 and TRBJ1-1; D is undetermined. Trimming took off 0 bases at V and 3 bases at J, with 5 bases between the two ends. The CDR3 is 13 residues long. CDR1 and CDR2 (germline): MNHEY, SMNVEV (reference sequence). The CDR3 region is CASSLSEDTEAFF. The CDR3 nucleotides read TGTGCCAGCAGTTTATCAGAGGACACTGAAGCTTTCTTT.

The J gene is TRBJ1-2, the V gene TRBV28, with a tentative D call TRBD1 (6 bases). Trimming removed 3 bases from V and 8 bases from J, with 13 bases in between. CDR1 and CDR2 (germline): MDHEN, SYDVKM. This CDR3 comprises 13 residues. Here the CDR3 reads CASSFLGAKGYTF. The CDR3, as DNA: TGTGCCAGCAGTTTTCTGGGGGCGAAAGGCTACACCTTC.

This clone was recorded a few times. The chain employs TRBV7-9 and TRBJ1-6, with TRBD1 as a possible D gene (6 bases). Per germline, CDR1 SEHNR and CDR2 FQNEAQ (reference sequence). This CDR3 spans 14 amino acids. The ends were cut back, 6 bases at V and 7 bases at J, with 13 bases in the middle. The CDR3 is CASRPGQMNSPLHF. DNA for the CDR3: TGTGCCAGCAGGCCGGGACAAATGAATTCACCCCTCCACTTT.

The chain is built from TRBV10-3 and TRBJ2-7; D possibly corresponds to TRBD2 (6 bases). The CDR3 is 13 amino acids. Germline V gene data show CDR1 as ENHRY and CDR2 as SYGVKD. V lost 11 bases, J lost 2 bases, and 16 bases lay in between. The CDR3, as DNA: TGTGCCGTCATGGGGGGACCACCCTACGAGCAGTACTTC. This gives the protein CAVMGGPPYEQYF.

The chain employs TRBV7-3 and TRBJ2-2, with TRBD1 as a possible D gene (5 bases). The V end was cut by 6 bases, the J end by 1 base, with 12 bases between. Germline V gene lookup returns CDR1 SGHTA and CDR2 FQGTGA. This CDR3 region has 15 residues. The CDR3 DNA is TGTGCCAGCAGTGCCGACAGCCTGAACACCGGGGAGCTGTTTTTT. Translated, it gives CASSADSLNTGELFF.

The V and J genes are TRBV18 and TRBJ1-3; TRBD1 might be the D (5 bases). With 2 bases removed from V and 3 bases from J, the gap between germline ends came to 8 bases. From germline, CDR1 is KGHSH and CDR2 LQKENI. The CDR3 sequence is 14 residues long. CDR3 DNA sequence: TGTGCCAGCTCACCATCGACAGTTGGAAACACCATATATTTT. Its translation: CASSPSTVGNTIYF.

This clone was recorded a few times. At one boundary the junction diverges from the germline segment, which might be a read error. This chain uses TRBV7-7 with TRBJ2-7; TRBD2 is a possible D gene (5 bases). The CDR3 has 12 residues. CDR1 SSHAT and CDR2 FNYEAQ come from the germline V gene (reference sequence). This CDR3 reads CASSLTGGPLHF. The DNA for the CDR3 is TGTGCTAGCAGCTTAACGGGCGGGCCGCTCCACTTC. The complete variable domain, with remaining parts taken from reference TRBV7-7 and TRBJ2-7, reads GAGVSQSPRYKVTKRGQDVTLRCDPISSHATLYWYQQALGQGPEFLTYFNYEAQPDKSGLPSDRFSAERPEGSISTLTIQRTEQRDSAMYRCASSLTGGPLHFGPGTRLTVT.

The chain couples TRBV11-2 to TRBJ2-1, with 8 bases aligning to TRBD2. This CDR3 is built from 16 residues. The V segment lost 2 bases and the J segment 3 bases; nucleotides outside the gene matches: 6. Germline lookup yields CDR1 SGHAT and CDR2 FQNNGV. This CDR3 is CASSLRLAGIYNEQFF. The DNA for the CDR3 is TGTGCCAGCAGCTTACGGCTAGCGGGTATCTACAATGAGCAGTTCTTC.

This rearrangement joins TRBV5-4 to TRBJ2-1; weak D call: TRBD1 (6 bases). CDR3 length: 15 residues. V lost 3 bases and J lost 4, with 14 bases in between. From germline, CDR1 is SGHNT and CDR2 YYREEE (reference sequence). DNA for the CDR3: TGTGCCAGCAGCTCCGGACAGACGAGTTACAATGAGCAGTTCTTC. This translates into CASSSGQTSYNEQFF.

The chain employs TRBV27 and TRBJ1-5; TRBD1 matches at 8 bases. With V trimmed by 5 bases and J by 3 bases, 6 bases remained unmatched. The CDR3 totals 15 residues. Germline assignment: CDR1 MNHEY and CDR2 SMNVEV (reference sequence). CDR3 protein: CASSPTTGANQPQHF. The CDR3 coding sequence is TGTGCCAGCAGTCCCACGACAGGGGCCAATCAGCCCCAGCATTTT.

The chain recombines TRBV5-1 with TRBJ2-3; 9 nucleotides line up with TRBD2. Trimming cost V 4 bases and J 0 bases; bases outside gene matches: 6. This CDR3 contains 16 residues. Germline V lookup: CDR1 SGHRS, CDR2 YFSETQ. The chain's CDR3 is CASSTGLARSTDTQYF. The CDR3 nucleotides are TGCGCCAGCAGCACTGGACTAGCGAGGAGCACAGATACGCAGTATTTT.

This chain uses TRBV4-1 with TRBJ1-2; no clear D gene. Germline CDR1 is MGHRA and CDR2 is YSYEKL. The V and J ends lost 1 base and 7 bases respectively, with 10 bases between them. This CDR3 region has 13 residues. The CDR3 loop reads CASSQGSSGGYTF. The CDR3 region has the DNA TGCGCCAGCAGCCAAGGTTCTAGCGGTGGCTACACCTTC.

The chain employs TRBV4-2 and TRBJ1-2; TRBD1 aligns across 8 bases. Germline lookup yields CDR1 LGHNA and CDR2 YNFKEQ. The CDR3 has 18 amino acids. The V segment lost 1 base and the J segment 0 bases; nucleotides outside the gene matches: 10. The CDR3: CASSQVDRVGVPNYGYTF. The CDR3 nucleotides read TGTGCCAGCAGCCAAGTGGACAGGGTTGGGGTACCTAACTATGGCTACACCTTC.

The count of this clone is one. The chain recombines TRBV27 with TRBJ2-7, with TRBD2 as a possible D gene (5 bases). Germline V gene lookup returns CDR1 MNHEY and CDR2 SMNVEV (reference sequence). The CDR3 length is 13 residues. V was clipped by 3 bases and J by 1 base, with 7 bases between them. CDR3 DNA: TGTGCCAGCAGTTTCGGCGGGTCCTACGAGCAGTACGTC. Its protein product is CASSFGGSYEQYV.

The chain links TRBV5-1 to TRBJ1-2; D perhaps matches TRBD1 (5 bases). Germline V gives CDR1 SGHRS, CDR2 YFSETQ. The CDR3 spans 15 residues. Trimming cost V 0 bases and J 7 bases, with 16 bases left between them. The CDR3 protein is CASSLEATGRGGYTF. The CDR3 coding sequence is TGCGCCAGCAGCTTGGAGGCGACGGGGAGGGGTGGCTACACCTTC.

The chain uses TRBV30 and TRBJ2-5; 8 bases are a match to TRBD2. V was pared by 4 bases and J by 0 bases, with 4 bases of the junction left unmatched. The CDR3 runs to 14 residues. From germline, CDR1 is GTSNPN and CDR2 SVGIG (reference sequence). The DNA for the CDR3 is TGTGCCTGGATCCTCGGGGGGGACCAAGAGACCCAGTACTTC. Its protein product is CAWILGGDQETQYF.

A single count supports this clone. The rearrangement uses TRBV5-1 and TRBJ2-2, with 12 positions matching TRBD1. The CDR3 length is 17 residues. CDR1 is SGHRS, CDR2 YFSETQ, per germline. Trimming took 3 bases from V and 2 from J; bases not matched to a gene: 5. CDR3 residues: CASSSGTGGINTGELFF. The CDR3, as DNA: TGCGCCAGCAGCTCAGGGACAGGGGGCATAAACACCGGGGAGCTGTTTTTT.

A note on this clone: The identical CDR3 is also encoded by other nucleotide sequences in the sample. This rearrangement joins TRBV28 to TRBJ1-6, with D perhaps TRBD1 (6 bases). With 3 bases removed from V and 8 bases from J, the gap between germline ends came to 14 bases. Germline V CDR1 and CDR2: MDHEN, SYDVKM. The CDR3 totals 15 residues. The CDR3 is CASSLKYRVHSPLHF. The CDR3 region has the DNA TGTGCCAGCAGTTTGAAGTACAGGGTTCATTCACCCCTCCACTTT. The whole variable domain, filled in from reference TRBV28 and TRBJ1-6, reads DVKVTQSSRYLVKRTGEKVFLECVQDMDHENMFWYRQDPGLGLRLIYFSYDVKMKEKGDIPEGYSVSREKKERFSLILESASTNQTSMYLCASSLKYRVHSPLHFGNGTRLTVT.